This T cell receptor beta chain was found in a study of T cell responses to AZD1222 COVID-19 vaccine. The CDR3 has 17 residues. From germline, CDR1 is LGHDT and CDR2 YNNKEL (reference sequence). V was shortened by 4 bases and J by 11 bases, with 24 bases between the two germline ends. Overall study results and limits: The span of vaccine-associated CD4 TCRs extended across spike, with dominance at 160-218 and 743-854. Reportedly, nearly half the spike-specific TCRs target unmutated variant regions.

Measured with immunoSEQ multiplex PCR; TCRdb has only the in-frame clones, and not every one. The repertoire consists of 200,000 or so clones, with 94% occurring once and the leading ten covering 9.2%. On this clone itself: No antigen is known for it.

The specimen was peripheral blood, collected on day 0 of AZD1222 vaccination. The clonotype was recovered from an adult in good health. The chain couples TRBV3-1 (or the pseudogene TRBV3-2) to TRBJ2-6; D gene ambiguous. The CDR3 spells CASSPMGGSARPDVLTF. As DNA, the CDR3 is TGTGCCAGCAGCCCCATGGGTGGATCTGCGAGGCCCGACGTCCTGACTTTC.